The next 13 T cell receptor beta chains were all read from a single sample in a study of post-analysis software for immune sequencing data. The antigens of these receptors remain unknown. Study outcomes and limitations: With TRBV5-6, TRBV5-1 and TRBV20-1 included, five TRBV segments were more frequent in patients than in controls.

cDNA libraries of TCR beta carried unique molecular identifiers. From the PCR reads, TCRdb called clonotypes with MiXCR, one entry per CDR3 protein. The sample has a few hundred thousand distinct CDR3 sequences, under 55% seen once. Sequencing was done on a sample of blood. All receptors come from a girl aged 10 to 17 with multiple sclerosis.

This clonotype was picked up a small number of times. The chain joins TRBV4-1 to TRBJ2-7; 11 nucleotides agree with TRBD1. After removal of 2 bases from V and 3 bases from J, the junction contained 9 bases not matched to a gene. Germline V CDR1 and CDR2: MGHRA, YSYEKL. The CDR3 spans 17 residues. CDR3 sequence (DNA): TGCGCCAGCAGCCAACCCCGGGACAGGGGGGAATTCTACGAGCAGTACTTC. It specifies CASSQPRDRGEFYEQYF.

The chain carries TRBV24-1 and TRBJ2-1, with a possible D match to TRBD1 (6 bases). The germline V and J ends were trimmed by 8 bases and 6 bases, with 16 bases remaining between them. Looked up from germline, CDR1 is KGHDR and CDR2 is SFDVKD. This CDR3 is built from 14 residues. CDR3 bases: TGTGCCACCAAACCCCAAGGGGGTGGCAATGAGCAGTTCTTC. Amino acids: CATKPQGGGNEQFF.

The chain combines TRBV4-2 with TRBJ2-5, with D uncertain. CDR3 length equals 14 residues. The germline gives CDR1 LGHNA, CDR2 YNFKEQ. Trimming removed 0 bases at V and 5 bases at J, with 10 bases between. CDR3: CASSQDGNRETQYF. CDR3 DNA sequence: TGTGCCAGCAGCCAAGATGGGAATCGGGAGACCCAGTACTTC.

This sequence joins TRBV2 and TRBJ2-2; D may match TRBD1 or TRBD2 (5 bases each). Germline values: CDR1 SNHLY, CDR2 FYNNEI. Deletions cut 8 bases from V and 3 bases from J, with 10 bases between. The CDR3 totals 13 residues. CDR3 sequence reads: CASGGPHTGELFF. CDR3 nucleotides: TGTGCCAGCGGGGGACCCCACACCGGGGAGCTGTTTTTT.

The CDR3 DNA reads as TGCAGTGCAACGGGACAGGCGTACGAGCAGTACTTC. Translated, it gives CSATGQAYEQYF. The gene calls are TRBV20-1 and TRBJ2-7; 8 bases are shared with TRBD1. Germline-derived CDR1 and CDR2 are DFQATT and SNEGSKA (reference sequence). The CDR3 is 12 amino acids. The V segment lost 6 bases and the J segment 4 bases; nucleotides outside the gene matches: 5.

This clonotype was seen a few times. The rearrangement joins TRBV6-6 to TRBJ2-5; TRBD1 agrees at 7 bases. The CDR3 is 16 residues long. Germline values: CDR1 MNHNY, CDR2 SVGAGI (reference sequence). Trimming cost V 2 bases and J 1 base; bases outside gene matches: 7. CDR3 region: CASSYQGEWGQETQYF. The CDR3 region has the DNA TGTGCCAGCAGTTACCAGGGGGAGTGGGGCCAAGAGACCCAGTACTTC.

The rearrangement links TRBV29-1 to TRBJ1-2; TRBD1 matches at 8 bases. This CDR3 contains 13 residues. V lost 4 bases and J lost 2; bases outside the gene matches: 3. In germline, CDR1 is SQVTM, CDR2 ANQGSEA. The CDR3 DNA reads as TGCAGCGTTGGGGGACAGGCGAACTATGGCTACACCTTC. Its translation is CSVGGQANYGYTF.

This chain uses TRBV7-3 with TRBJ2-3; TRBD2 matches at 8 bases. The V gene end was trimmed by 2 bases and the J gene end by 4 bases; junction bases not matched to a gene: 8. Germline CDR1 is SGHTA and CDR2 is FQGTGA. The CDR3 extends over 16 amino acids. This CDR3 is CASSLGAGRASDTQYF. As DNA, the CDR3 is TGTGCCAGCAGCTTAGGGGCCGGGAGGGCCTCAGATACGCAGTATTTT.

The table lists this clonotype with a few counts. The chain links TRBV6-2 or TRBV6-3 to TRBJ2-5; a weak D match, TRBD2 (6 bases). The DNA end is a closer match to TRBJ2-7, so the J assignment may be wrong. The CDR3 is 15 amino acids. Germline V gene sequence: CDR1 MNHEY, CDR2 SVGEGT. In DNA, the CDR3 is TGTGCCAGCAGTTACGCGCAGGGAGGCGTTTACGAGCAGTACTTC. It yields the protein CASSYAQGGVYEQYF.

For this clonotype: Sequence at one end of the junction differs from germline and may be a read error. V is TRBV20-1 and J is TRBJ1-6, with D possibly matching TRBD1 (6 bases). The CDR3 totals 14 residues. Germline CDR1 reads DFQATT; CDR2 reads SNEGSKA (reference sequence). The CDR3 sequence: CSLQGSSYNPPLHF. The CDR3 region has the DNA TGCTCATTACAGGGAAGCTCCTATAATCCACCCCTCCACTTT.

This clonotype was seen more than once but under ten times. V is TRBV20-1 and J is TRBJ1-2; TRBD1 might be the D (6 bases). CDR3 length equals 17 residues. The germline V gene encodes CDR1 DFQATT and CDR2 SNEGSKA (reference sequence). The germline V and J ends were trimmed by 2 bases and 4 bases, with 23 bases remaining between them. CDR3: CSARRLHGDMLGYGYTF. The CDR3 DNA sequence: TGCAGTGCTAGACGCCTTCACGGGGACATGTTAGGCTATGGCTACACCTTC.

The genes are TRBV6-4 and TRBJ1-1; D is ambiguous. V dropped 3 bases and J dropped 0 bases, with 14 bases sitting between them. The germline V gene encodes CDR1 MRHNA and CDR2 SNTAGT. CDR3 length: 16 residues. The CDR3 bases are TGTGCCAGCAGTGAGTTGAACGACGATATGAACACTGAAGCTTTCTTT. It codes for CASSELNDDMNTEAFF.

The gene calls are TRBV9 and TRBJ2-1; TRBD2 aligns across 11 bases. This CDR3 is built from 15 residues. J was trimmed by 5 bases and V by 5 bases; bases with no gene match: 6. The germline CDR1 and CDR2 sequences are SGDLS and YYNGEE. The CDR3 protein is CASSASGRSDNEQFF. The CDR3 region has the DNA TGTGCCAGCAGTGCTAGCGGGAGGAGCGACAATGAGCAGTTCTTC.